These 22 T cell receptor beta chains were all obtained from the same sample, sequenced in a study of T cells in localized non-small cell lung cancer. Sequencing used immunoSEQ multiplex PCR; TCRdb keeps in-frame clones, though not all of them. In the table there are more than 30,000 clones, 78% of which are singletons. Sample: peripheral blood, taken before any cancer treatment. The receptors come from a male donor at least 60 years old with stage II squamous cell lung carcinoma.

The gene calls are TRBV28 and TRBJ2-1; 9 bases are a match to TRBD2. V lost 5 bases to trimming and J lost 2 bases; unmatched junction nucleotides: 7. CDR1 MDHEN and CDR2 SYDVKM come from the germline V gene. The CDR3 covers 16 residues. The chain's CDR3 is CASSALVAGAYNEQFF. The CDR3 nucleotides read TGTGCCAGCAGTGCCCTTGTAGCGGGGGCCTACAATGAGCAGTTCTTC.

V usage is TRBV6-1 and J usage is TRBJ2-1; 9 positions agree with TRBD1. V was pared by 7 bases and J by 6 bases, with 10 bases of the junction left unmatched. CDR3 size: 15 residues. The germline V gene encodes CDR1 MNHNS and CDR2 SASEGT. The CDR3 loop reads CASNQHRDRANEQFF. The CDR3 bases are TGTGCCAGCAACCAACACCGGGACAGGGCCAATGAGCAGTTCTTC.

The genes are TRBV15 and TRBJ1-2; 7 nucleotides match TRBD1. The CDR3 totals 15 residues. CDR1 is LNHNV, CDR2 YYDKDF, per germline (reference sequence). J lost 7 bases, V lost 1 base, and 9 bases had no gene match. The CDR3: CATSRGRQGEGGYTF. The CDR3 nucleotides read TGTGCCACCAGCAGAGGGCGGCAGGGGGAAGGTGGCTACACCTTC. The variable domain in full, with the rest retrieved from reference TRBV15 and TRBJ1-2, is DAMVIQNPRYQVTQFGKPVTLSCSQTLNHNVMYWYQQKSSQAPKLLFHYYDKDFNNEADTPDNFQSRRPNTSFCFLDIRSPGLGDTAMYLCATSRGRQGEGGYTFGSGTRLTVV.

The chain combines TRBV5-1 with TRBJ2-1, with 8 bases lining up with TRBD2. This CDR3 comprises 16 residues. CDR1 is SGHRS and CDR2 is YFSETQ in the germline V gene. With V trimmed by 1 base and J by 0 bases, 3 bases remained unmatched. The CDR3, as DNA: TGCGCCAGCAGCTTGCTTAGCGGGGCCTCCTACAATGAGCAGTTCTTC. It translates to CASSLLSGASYNEQFF.

This clone is a singleton in its sample. V gene TRBV9 combines with J gene TRBJ2-5; 7 bases match TRBD2. The V gene end was trimmed by 7 bases and the J gene end by 3 bases; junction bases not matched to a gene: 12. Germline-derived CDR1 and CDR2 are SGDLS and YYNGEE. CDR3 length: 15 amino acids. The CDR3 DNA is TGTGCCAGCTCCAGTATCGGGGGGTCTAAAGAGACCCAGTACTTC. Protein sequence: CASSSIGGSKETQYF.

This clone has just a few counts. J is TRBJ2-7 and V is TRBV5-1; D may be TRBD1 (6 bases). Between the trimmed V and J ends, which lost 4 bases and 2 bases, there was a span of 16 bases. The CDR3 extends over 15 amino acids. Germline assignment: CDR1 SGHRS and CDR2 YFSETQ. DNA of the CDR3: TGCGCCAGCAGCCAAGCCGGGACAAATGCCTACGAGCAGTACTTC. Protein product: CASSQAGTNAYEQYF.

The rearrangement joins TRBV19 to TRBJ2-7, with 7 bases lining up with TRBD1. V was clipped by 4 bases and J by 6 bases; unmatched bases: 9. The germline V gene encodes CDR1 LNHDA and CDR2 SQIVND (reference sequence). The CDR3 is made up of 14 amino acids. The CDR3 nucleotides read TGTGCCAGTAGTACGTTAGGGGGCTCAGCCGAGCAGTACTTC. Protein: CASSTLGGSAEQYF.

The rearrangement uses TRBV15 and TRBJ2-3; D possibly uses TRBD1 or TRBD2 (5 bases each). The germline V gene has CDR1 LNHNV and CDR2 YYDKDF (reference sequence). Deletions cut 9 bases from V and 2 bases from J, with 18 bases between. The CDR3 contains 15 residues. CDR3 region: CATKNGAGLTDTQYF. As DNA, the CDR3 is TGTGCCACTAAAAACGGGGCGGGCCTCACAGATACGCAGTATTTT. Variable domain in full (rest from reference TRBV15 and TRBJ2-3): DAMVIQNPRYQVTQFGKPVTLSCSQTLNHNVMYWYQQKSSQAPKLLFHYYDKDFNNEADTPDNFQSRRPNTSFCFLDIRSPGLGDTAMYLCATKNGAGLTDTQYFGPGTRLTVL.

J is TRBJ1-1 and V is TRBV19; 7 positions match TRBD1. The V gene's germline CDR1 is LNHDA and CDR2 SQIVND (reference sequence). This CDR3 region has 13 residues. V dropped 7 bases and J dropped 6; count of bases not matched to a gene: 8. DNA for the CDR3: TGTGCCAGTACCTATCGACAGGGAGCTGAAGCTTTCTTT. Its protein is CASTYRQGAEAFF.

The gene calls are TRBV5-1 and TRBJ1-2; D is unresolved. The CDR3 loop spans 15 amino acids. Germline CDR1 SGHRS, CDR2 YFSETQ. The V end was cut by 2 bases, the J end by 4 bases, with 15 bases between. The CDR3 protein is CASSLNSGQVYGYTF. CDR3 coding DNA: TGCGCCAGCAGCTTAAATAGCGGGCAGGTCTATGGCTACACCTTC. Full variable domain (rest looked up from reference TRBV5-1 and TRBJ1-2): KAGVTQTPRYLIKTRGQQVTLSCSPISGHRSVSWYQQTPGQGLQFLFEYFSETQRNKGNFPGRFSGRQFSNSRSEMNVSTLELGDSALYLCASSLNSGQVYGYTFGSGTRLTVV.

The CDR3 loop is CASSKRGVSYNEQFF. DNA for the CDR3: TGTGCCAGCAGCAAACGGGGGGTATCCTACAATGAGCAGTTCTTC. V and J are TRBV7-2 and TRBJ2-1, with TRBD2 matching over 7 bases. Germline-derived CDR1 and CDR2 are SGHTA and FQGNSA. CDR3 length: 15 amino acids. Unmatched junction bases numbered 5, after V lost 5 bases and J lost 1 base.

This chain uses TRBV12-5 with TRBJ1-5, with unresolved D. From germline, CDR1 is LGHNT and CDR2 FRNRAP. This CDR3 contains 13 residues. V was pared by 1 base and J by 3 bases, with 4 bases between. CDR3 loop: CASGLEDNQPQHF. The CDR3 DNA sequence: TGTGCTAGTGGTTTGGAGGACAATCAGCCCCAGCATTTT.

The rearrangement joins TRBV6-5 to TRBJ2-7; D uncertain. The germline V gene encodes CDR1 MNHEY and CDR2 SVGAGI. The CDR3 sequence is 14 residues long. V was shortened by 2 bases and J by 2 bases, with 10 bases between the two germline ends. The CDR3: CASSYKGIAYEQYF. For the CDR3, the DNA is TGTGCCAGCAGTTACAAAGGGATTGCCTACGAGCAGTACTTC.

In its sample, this clone was seen once. V is TRBV19 and J is TRBJ2-4; D might be TRBD1 (5 bases). The CDR3 totals 16 residues. Germline V CDR1 and CDR2: LNHDA, SQIVND (reference sequence). V was cut by 4 bases and J by 3 bases, with 16 bases left in between. CDR3 region: CASSNHQGKGKNIQYF. The CDR3 DNA reads TGTGCCAGTAGTAATCACCAGGGAAAGGGCAAAAACATTCAGTACTTC.

The V gene is TRBV4-3, the J gene TRBJ2-1; perhaps TRBD2 as D (6 bases). The CDR3 covers 16 residues. The V end was cut by 1 base, the J end by 5 bases, with 15 bases between. Germline lookup yields CDR1 LGHNA and CDR2 YSLEER. CDR3 loop: CASSQGVAVLNNEQFF. The CDR3 DNA sequence: TGCGCCAGCAGCCAAGGAGTAGCGGTACTGAACAATGAGCAGTTCTTC.

The rearrangement links TRBV9 to TRBJ1-5; D unresolved. The V and J ends lost 0 bases and 0 bases respectively, with 7 bases between them. Looked up from germline, CDR1 is SGDLS and CDR2 is YYNGEE. This CDR3 has 15 residues. The CDR3 coding sequence is TGTGCCAGCAGCGTAGGGTCAGTTAGCAATCAGCCCCAGCATTTT. The encoded protein is CASSVGSVSNQPQHF. Full variable domain (missing parts from reference TRBV9 and TRBJ1-5): DSGVTQTPKHLITATGQRVTLRCSPRSGDLSVYWYQQSLDQGLQFLIQYYNGEERAKGNILERFSAQQFPDLHSELNLSSLELGDSALYFCASSVGSVSNQPQHFGDGTRLSIL.

This sequence joins TRBV4-1 and TRBJ1-5, with D maybe TRBD1 (6 bases). The CDR3 loop spans 15 amino acids. CDR1 and CDR2 from the germline V gene are MGHRA and YSYEKL. V was pared by 3 bases and J by 7 bases, with 16 bases between. The CDR3 spells CASSQPGGAGQPQHF. CDR3 coding DNA: TGCGCCAGCAGCCAGCCGGGGGGGGCTGGGCAGCCCCAGCATTTT.

This rearrangement joins TRBV7-3 to TRBJ2-1; D assignment may be TRBD1 or TRBD2 (5 bases each). CDR3 length: 14 residues. Germline V CDR1 and CDR2: SGHTA, FQGTGA. V lost 4 bases to trimming and J lost 7 bases, with 14 bases between them. The CDR3 loop reads CASSSQGRRNEQFF. The CDR3 DNA reads TGTGCCAGCAGCTCTCAGGGACGGAGGAATGAGCAGTTCTTC.

V gene TRBV6-6 combines with J gene TRBJ1-3; D remains ambiguous. The CDR3 has 15 residues. In germline, CDR1 is MNHNY, CDR2 SVGAGI (reference sequence). V lost 0 bases and J 4 bases, leaving 10 bases between the germline ends. The CDR3 region is CASSYSTGKGNTIYF. CDR3 bases: TGTGCCAGCAGTTACTCGACTGGGAAGGGAAACACCATATATTTT.

This chain links TRBV4-1 with TRBJ2-1, with D perhaps assigned TRBD1 or TRBD2 (5 bases each). In germline, CDR1 is MGHRA, CDR2 YSYEKL. V gave up 4 bases and J gave up 0 bases, with 16 bases separating them. The CDR3 has 17 amino acids. The chain's CDR3 is CASSPQTWGSSYNEQFF. The CDR3 coding sequence is TGCGCCAGCAGCCCCCAAACGTGGGGGAGCTCCTACAATGAGCAGTTCTTC.

V gene TRBV27 combines with J gene TRBJ1-5; 8 bases are shared with TRBD1. Trimming removed 5 bases from V and 5 bases from J; junction bases left unmatched: 11. There are 16 residues in the CDR3. The germline gives CDR1 MNHEY, CDR2 SMNVEV (reference sequence). Here the CDR3 DNA reads TGTGCCAGCAGTCCGTCGGGACAGGTCGGGGATCAGCCCCAGCATTTT. It translates to CASSPSGQVGDQPQHF.

This clone was detected only a few times. The CDR3 nucleotides read TGCGCCAGCAGCTTGTCGCCAGCGATCTCCTACGAGCAGTACTTC. Translating gives CASSLSPAISYEQYF. The V and J genes are TRBV5-1 and TRBJ2-7; no clear D. CDR3 length: 15 residues. Per the germline V gene, CDR1 is SGHRS and CDR2 is YFSETQ. The germline V and J ends were trimmed by 1 base and 0 bases, with 11 bases remaining between them.